These 7 T cell receptor beta chains were sequenced from one sample in a study of monozygotic twins with inflammatory bowel disease. TCRdb reprocessed the 5' RACE reads, keeping one entry per CDR3 protein, no DNA. The ten most abundant clones cover around 2.5% of a sample with approximately 400,000 distinct CDR3 sequences. Sequenced input: blood. These receptors were taken from a human donor with ulcerative colitis or Crohn's disease, or a healthy co-twin of an affected twin (not recorded which).

This chain links TRBV7-9 with TRBJ2-5; TCRdb's assignment of TRBD2 cannot be checked, as there is no DNA. Germline V gives CDR1 SEHNR, CDR2 FQNEAQ (reference sequence). CDR3 length: 17 amino acids. The CDR3 reads CASSLAVAGGPRETQYF. The full variable domain, with the rest looked up from reference TRBV7-9 and TRBJ2-5, is DTGVSQNPRHKITKRGQNVTFRCDPISEHNRLYWYRQTLGQGPEFLTYFQNEAQLEKSRLLSDRFSAERPKGSFSTLEIQRTEQGDSAMYLCASSLAVAGGPRETQYFGPGTRLLVL.

The chain employs TRBV20-1 and TRBJ2-7; TCRdb proposes TRBD1, but this gene call is untestable without DNA. Germline V CDR1 and CDR2: DFQATT, SNEGSKA (reference sequence). This CDR3 contains 12 residues. The CDR3 spells CSATGSRYEQYF.

V gene TRBV5-1 combines with J gene TRBJ2-7; without DNA, the TCRdb call of TRBD1 cannot be checked. Germline assignment: CDR1 SGHRS and CDR2 YFSETQ. CDR3 length: 14 residues. The CDR3: CASSLGHRVEEQYF.

The chain recombines TRBV5-1 with TRBJ2-3; there is no DNA to check the TCRdb D call of TRBD1. The CDR3 is 15 amino acids. From germline, CDR1 is SGHRS and CDR2 YFSETQ. CDR3 loop: CASSLVDRATDTQYF.

J is TRBJ2-4 and V is TRBV5-1; TCRdb proposes TRBD1, but this gene call is untestable without DNA. Germline V lookup: CDR1 SGHRS, CDR2 YFSETQ. CDR3 length equals 13 residues. CDR3 sequence: CASSAPQGDIQYF.

The chain couples TRBV7-8 to TRBJ2-1; no DNA is available, so the TRBD2 call from TCRdb remains unchecked. The CDR3 has 15 residues. Germline CDR1 and CDR2: SGHVS and FQNEAQ. CDR3 region: CASSHGTSGHNEQFF.

The chain uses TRBV3-1 and TRBJ2-4; TCRdb lists TRBD1, though no DNA is available to test this call. This CDR3 comprises 14 residues. Germline V lookup: CDR1 LGHDT, CDR2 YNNKEL (reference sequence). CDR3 in amino acids: CASSQAPGKNIQYF.